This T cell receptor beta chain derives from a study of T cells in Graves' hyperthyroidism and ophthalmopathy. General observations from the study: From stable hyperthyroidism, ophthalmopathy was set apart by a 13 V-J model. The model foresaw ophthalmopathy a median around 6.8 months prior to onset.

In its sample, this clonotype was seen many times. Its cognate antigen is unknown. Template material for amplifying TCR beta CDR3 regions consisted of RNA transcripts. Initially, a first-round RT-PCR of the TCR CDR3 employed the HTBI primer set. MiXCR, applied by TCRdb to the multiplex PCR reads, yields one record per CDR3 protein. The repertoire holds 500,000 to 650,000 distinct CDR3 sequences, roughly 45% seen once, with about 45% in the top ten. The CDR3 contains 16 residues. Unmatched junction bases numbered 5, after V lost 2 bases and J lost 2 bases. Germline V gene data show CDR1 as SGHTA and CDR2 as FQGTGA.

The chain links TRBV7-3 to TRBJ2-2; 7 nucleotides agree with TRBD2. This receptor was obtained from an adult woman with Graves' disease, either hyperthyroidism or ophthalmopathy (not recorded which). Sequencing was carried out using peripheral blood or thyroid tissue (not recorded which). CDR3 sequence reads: CASSLFAGANTGELFF. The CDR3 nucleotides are TGTGCCAGCAGCTTATTCGCGGGAGCAAACACCGGGGAGCTGTTTTTT.